The rows below give T cell receptor beta chains drawn from one sample of a study of blood T cell repertoires in COVID-19. The method was immunoSEQ multiplex PCR; TCRdb's version includes in-frame clones alone and lacks a portion of them. The sample lists about 280,000 clones; about nine tenths were seen once. Specimen: peripheral blood. Every receptor here comes from a man aged 45 to 65 with acute or convalescent COVID-19. Both conserved end residues are part of each CDR3. D genes are given only for firm matches. Not every row has a clone size; where given, it reads once, few, many or a size class.

J: TRBJ2-2
size: .
V: TRBV14
D: TRBD1
CDR3: CASSQAPGGTGELFF
DNA: TGTGCCAGCAGCCAAGCCCCAGGGGGTACCGGGGAGCTGTTTTTT

J: TRBJ2-7
size: once
V: TRBV12-1
D: .
CDR3: CASSFRTGHTYEQYF
DNA: TGTGCCAGCAGCTTTAGGACGGGACACACCTACGAGCAGTACTTC

J: TRBJ1-5
size: .
V: TRBV7-9
D: .
CDR3: CASSPRGGPNQPQHF
DNA: TGTGCCAGCAGCCCACGGGGAGGGCCTAATCAGCCCCAGCATTTT

J: TRBJ1-1
size: .
V: TRBV6-5
D: .
CDR3: CASSLSGGEYTEAFF
DNA: TGTGCCAGCAGTTTAAGTGGGGGGGAGTACACTGAAGCTTTCTTT

J: TRBJ1-6
size: many
V: TRBV5-5
D: TRBD1
CDR3: CATKRGDSRNSPLHF
DNA: TGTGCCACCAAGAGGGGGGACAGTAGAAATTCACCCCTCCACTTT

J: TRBJ1-2
size: few
V: TRBV15
D: TRBD1
CDR3: CATSVRRDSNYGYTF
DNA: TGTGCCACCAGCGTACGCCGGGACAGCAACTATGGCTACACCTTC

J: TRBJ2-7
size: .
V: TRBV5-6
D: TRBD1
CDR3: CASSCLTGQESSYEQYF
DNA: TGTGCCAGCAGCTGCCTAACTGGACAGGAGAGCTCCTACGAGCAGTACTTC

J: TRBJ2-2
size: few
V: TRBV19
D: TRBD2
CDR3: CASNAPERGVGELFF
DNA: TGTGCCAGTAATGCCCCGGAGCGGGGAGTCGGGGAGCTGTTTTTT

J: TRBJ2-7
size: .
V: TRBV6-6
D: .
CDR3: CASSWEVDYEQYF
DNA: TGTGCCAGCTCTTGGGAGGTGGACTACGAGCAGTACTTC

J: TRBJ2-1
size: .
V: TRBV11-2
D: TRBD2
CDR3: CASSLSGGSPREQFF
DNA: TGTGCCAGCAGCCTTAGCGGGGGGTCCCCCAGGGAGCAGTTCTTC

J: TRBJ2-7
size: .
V: TRBV27
D: .
CDR3: CASSLWGEDEQYF
DNA: TGTGCCAGCAGTTTATGGGGGGAGGACGAGCAGTACTTC

J: TRBJ2-2
size: .
V: TRBV14
D: .
CDR3: CASSQDHGGGSTGELFF
DNA: TGTGCCAGCAGCCAAGACCATGGGGGGGGCTCCACCGGGGAGCTGTTTTTT

J: TRBJ2-2
size: once
V: TRBV3-1/TRBV3-2
D: TRBD2
CDR3: CASSQPGLALFF
DNA: TGTGCCAGCAGCCAACCGGGACTAGCGCTGTTTTTT

J: TRBJ2-3
size: .
V: TRBV27
D: TRBD2
CDR3: CASSLNAGGTWDTQYF
DNA: TGTGCCAGCAGTTTAAACGCGGGGGGTACCTGGGATACGCAGTATTTT

J: TRBJ2-7
size: .
V: TRBV2
D: TRBD1
CDR3: CASGTGGHEQYF
DNA: TGTGCCAGCGGGACAGGGGGCCACGAGCAGTACTTC

J: TRBJ2-1
size: .
V: TRBV18
D: .
CDR3: CASSPPGSSYNEQFF
DNA: TGTGCCAGCTCACCACCAGGGAGCTCCTACAATGAGCAGTTCTTC

J: TRBJ1-1
size: .
V: TRBV3-1/TRBV3-2
D: .
CDR3: CASSQAGGNTEAFF
DNA: TGTGCCAGCAGCCAAGCCGGGGGGAACACTGAAGCTTTCTTT

J: TRBJ2-1
size: .
V: TRBV19
D: .
CDR3: CASSPTTVFTTNNEQFF
DNA: TGTGCCAGTAGTCCGACGACAGTCTTCACCACAAACAATGAGCAGTTCTTC

J: TRBJ2-4
size: .
V: TRBV12-5
D: .
CDR3: CASAPPAAKNIQYF
DNA: TGTGCTAGTGCCCCCCCCGCGGCCAAAAACATTCAGTACTTC

J: TRBJ1-2
size: .
V: TRBV18
D: .
CDR3: CASSPPAESGYTF
DNA: TGTGCCAGCTCACCACCGGCGGAGAGTGGCTACACCTTC

J: TRBJ2-1
size: .
V: TRBV19
D: TRBD2
CDR3: CASSIWEGRNEQFF
DNA: TGTGCCAGTAGTATTTGGGAGGGCCGAAATGAGCAGTTCTTC

J: TRBJ1-2
size: .
V: TRBV30
D: .
CDR3: CAWATLDRLSGYTF
DNA: TGTGCCTGGGCAACCCTAGACCGGCTGAGCGGCTACACCTTC

J: TRBJ1-5
size: .
V: TRBV19
D: TRBD1
CDR3: CASSGDRRGQPQHF
DNA: TGTGCCAGTAGTGGGGACAGGCGGGGACAGCCCCAGCATTTT

J: TRBJ2-3
size: .
V: TRBV7-2
D: .
CDR3: CASSWGGTDTQYF
DNA: TGTGCCAGCAGCTGGGGAGGCACAGATACGCAGTATTTT

J: TRBJ2-7
size: once
V: TRBV29-1
D: .
CDR3: CSVAGKNYEQYF
DNA: TGCAGCGTTGCCGGGAAAAACTACGAGCAGTACTTC

J: TRBJ2-7
size: .
V: TRBV30
D: .
CDR3: CAWSVSRGYEQYF
DNA: TGTGCCTGGAGTGTAAGCAGGGGCTACGAGCAGTACTTC

J: TRBJ2-3
size: .
V: TRBV5-6
D: .
CDR3: CASILWGVSSDTQYF
DNA: TGTGCCAGCATCTTGTGGGGAGTTTCCTCTGATACGCAGTATTTT

J: TRBJ2-3
size: .
V: TRBV5-1
D: .
CDR3: CASSPGLSTDTQYF
DNA: TGCGCCAGCAGCCCAGGACTTAGCACAGATACGCAGTATTTT

J: TRBJ1-1
size: few
V: TRBV19
D: .
CDR3: CAIPSSGGAGEDPEAFF
DNA: TGTGCCATACCGTCGTCCGGCGGGGCCGGTGAGGACCCTGAAGCTTTCTTT

J: TRBJ2-7
size: few
V: TRBV14
D: .
CDR3: CASSQERMQYF
DNA: TGTGCCAGCAGCCAAGAGCGGATGCAGTACTTC

J: TRBJ2-3
size: .
V: TRBV9
D: TRBD2
CDR3: CASSGLAGGINTDTQYF
DNA: TGTGCCAGCAGCGGCCTAGCGGGGGGGATAAACACAGATACGCAGTATTTT